Listed below are T cell receptor beta chains from one sample, sequenced in a study of blood T cell repertoires in COVID-19. Profiled with immunoSEQ multiplex PCR; TCRdb holds only in-frame clones, not every one. Found here are 250,000 to 350,000 clones, approximately 90% of them singletons; the top ten hold roughly 2%. The specimen was PBMCs or T cells enriched from blood (not recorded which). All receptors derive from a woman aged 55-75 years in a cohort exposed to, infected with or recovered from COVID-19 (not recorded which). Both conserved end residues are part of each CDR3. Fields, in order: clone size, D gene, V gene, J gene, CDR3 length, CDR3 protein, CDR3 DNA. D genes are given only for firm matches. The listing skips clone size in some rows; elsewhere it reads once, few, many or a size class.

.	.	TRBV28	TRBJ1-5	16	CASSLPGLGPWQPQHF	TGTGCCAGCAGTTTACCGGGGTTGGGCCCCTGGCAGCCCCAGCATTTT
.	.	TRBV10-2	TRBJ2-1	14	CASSKRAEDNEQFF	TGCGCCAGCTCCAAGCGGGCGGAAGACAATGAGCAGTTCTTC
.	.	TRBV2	TRBJ2-3	14	CASSEVGAPDTQYF	TGTGCCAGCAGTGAAGTGGGGGCGCCGGATACGCAGTATTTT
few	.	TRBV5-3	TRBJ1-3	15	CARSPGRETGNTIYF	TGTGCCAGAAGCCCTGGCAGGGAAACTGGAAACACCATATATTTT
.	.	TRBV19	TRBJ2-3	14	CASSRSGSTDTQYF	TGTGCCAGTAGTAGGAGCGGTTCCACAGATACGCAGTATTTT
.	.	TRBV5-1	TRBJ2-1	15	CASSLNTGPYNEQFF	TGCGCCAGCAGCTTGAACACAGGACCCTACAATGAGCAGTTCTTC
.	TRBD1	TRBV19	TRBJ1-5	18	CASSRGPDRGYSNQPQHF	TGTGCCAGTAGTAGGGGGCCTGACAGGGGTTATAGCAATCAGCCCCAGCATTTT
.	.	TRBV30	TRBJ1-2	13	CAWSVRVGYGYTF	TGTGCCTGGAGTGTCAGGGTGGGCTATGGCTACACCTTC
.	.	TRBV5-6	TRBJ2-1	12	CASSLVRGEQFF	TGTGCCAGCAGCTTGGTTAGGGGTGAGCAGTTCTTC
.	TRBD1	TRBV6-1	TRBJ2-7	16	CASSESWGQGAYEQYF	TGTGCCAGCAGTGAAAGTTGGGGACAGGGGGCCTACGAGCAGTACTTC
.	TRBD1	TRBV10-1	TRBJ1-5	14	CASSLDRSGQPQHF	TGCGCCAGCAGCCTGGACAGGTCAGGGCAGCCCCAGCATTTT
.	TRBD1	TRBV5-4	TRBJ1-2	15	CASSPRTGLGYGYTF	TGTGCCAGCAGCCCTAGGACAGGGCTCGGCTATGGCTACACCTTC
.	TRBD2	TRBV11-2	TRBJ2-4	14	CASSSRLAQNIQYF	TGTGCCAGCAGCTCCAGACTAGCCCAAAACATTCAGTACTTC
.	.	TRBV27	TRBJ2-1	15	CASSWGGKAYNEQFF	TGTGCCAGCAGTTGGGGCGGGAAGGCCTACAATGAGCAGTTCTTC
.	TRBD1	TRBV6-5	TRBJ1-5	13	CASNRGLNQPQHF	TGTGCCAGCAACAGGGGGCTAAATCAGCCCCAGCATTTT
.	TRBD1	TRBV18	TRBJ1-5	15	CASSPQGAPNQPQHF	TGTGCCAGCTCACCCCAGGGGGCCCCAAATCAGCCCCAGCATTTT